These T cell receptor beta chains were read from a single sample in a study of blood T cell repertoires in COVID-19. The table came from immunoSEQ multiplex PCR; TCRdb's copy has only in-frame clones and leaves some out. Of over 150,000 clones detected, 60% to 80% appear once; the ten largest clones hold less than 30%. The sequenced material came from peripheral blood. The source is a woman in her seventies with acute or convalescent COVID-19. Each CDR3 is given without its conserved first and last residue. Fields, in order: V gene, J gene, D gene, clone size, CDR3 protein. The D gene is left open where the match is weak. Rows may omit the clone size; those that give it use once, few, many or a size class.

>TRBV9|TRBJ2-3|TRBD2|-
ASSLRTSGSSTQY
>TRBV6-1|TRBJ1-1|-|-
ASSERVIGNTEAF
>TRBV5-1|TRBJ2-1|TRBD2|-
ASSQDTSGDNEQF
>TRBV19|TRBJ1-5|-|-
ASRMQGDNQPQH
>TRBV7-9|TRBJ1-1|-|-
ASSFGEDTEAF
>TRBV2|TRBJ2-1|-|-
ASSRDSPSNEQF
>TRBV6-1|TRBJ1-1|-|few
ASSEVYMNTEAF
>TRBV25-1|TRBJ2-7|-|-
ASSEYGVAKEQY
>TRBV6-1|TRBJ2-1|-|-
ASSEILLVEQF
>TRBV6-2/TRBV6-3|TRBJ1-2|-|-
ASSASAGGEGYT
>TRBV5-1|TRBJ2-1|TRBD2|-
ASDPLAGGGGEQF
>TRBV18|TRBJ1-2|-|once
ASSPTREANYGYT
>TRBV20-1|TRBJ2-7|-|-
SASNPGLGSSYEQY
>TRBV30|TRBJ1-6|-|-
AWSVSGYNSPLH
>TRBV6-1|TRBJ2-5|-|-
ASSEGLLRDAETQY
>TRBV5-1|TRBJ2-3|-|-
ASSWGGSTDTQY
>TRBV4-1|TRBJ1-3|-|many
ASTPTQGRWSGNTIY
>TRBV12-3/TRBV12-4|TRBJ2-1|-|-
ASSWSRGNEQF
>TRBV21-1|TRBJ2-1|-|few
ASSLLGGLANEQF
>TRBV5-1|TRBJ2-7|-|few
ASSLQTSSYEQY
>TRBV9|TRBJ1-1|-|-
ASSAPATTEAF
>TRBV19|TRBJ2-2|-|-
ASSGMRGTGELF
>TRBV27|TRBJ1-1|-|-
ASSIGGYTEAF
>TRBV5-6|TRBJ1-1|-|-
ASNIKPHPNTEAF
>TRBV2|TRBJ2-1|TRBD2|-
ASRDGTSATLYNEQF
>TRBV4-2|TRBJ2-3|TRBD2|-
ASSHDSGRATSTDTQY
>TRBV5-4|TRBJ1-1|-|-
ASSGPGSGAF
>TRBV3-1/TRBV3-2|TRBJ2-4|-|few
ASSQGLENIQY
>TRBV29-1|TRBJ2-1|-|few
SVKLVNEQF
>TRBV6-5|TRBJ2-7|-|-
ASSYGQAGYEQY
>TRBV19|TRBJ1-4|-|-
ASSTRGSSNEKLF
>TRBV29-1|TRBJ1-2|-|many
SVDLARSPYGYT
>TRBV6-6|TRBJ1-3|-|-
ASSQPLGPAGNTIY
>TRBV11-2|TRBJ1-1|TRBD1|few
ASSLERAGGAF
>TRBV6-6|TRBJ2-2|-|few
ASSLRMSNTGELF
>TRBV24-1|TRBJ2-3|-|-
ATSASWDTQY
>TRBV2|TRBJ2-2|-|-
ASSVVPGTPTGELF
>TRBV29-1|TRBJ1-4|-|-
SVEVGEKLF
>TRBV6-6|TRBJ2-6|-|-
ASSLGGGANVLT